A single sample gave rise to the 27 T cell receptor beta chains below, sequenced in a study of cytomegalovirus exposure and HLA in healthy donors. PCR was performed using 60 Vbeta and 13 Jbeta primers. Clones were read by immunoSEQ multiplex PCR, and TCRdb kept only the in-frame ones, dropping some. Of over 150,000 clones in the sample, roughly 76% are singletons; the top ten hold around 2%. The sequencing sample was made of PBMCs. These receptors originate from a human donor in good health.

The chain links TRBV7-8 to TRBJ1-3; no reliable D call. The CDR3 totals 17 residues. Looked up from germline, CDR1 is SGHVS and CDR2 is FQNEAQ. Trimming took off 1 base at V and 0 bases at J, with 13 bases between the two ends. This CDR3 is CASSLVGWSSSGNTIYF. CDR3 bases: TGTGCCAGCAGCTTAGTTGGCTGGAGTTCCTCTGGAAACACCATATATTTT.

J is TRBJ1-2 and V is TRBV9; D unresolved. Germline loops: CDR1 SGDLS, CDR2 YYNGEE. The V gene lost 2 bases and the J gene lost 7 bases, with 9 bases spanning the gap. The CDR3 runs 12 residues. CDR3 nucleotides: TGTGCCAGCAGCGTGAGGTATGGTGGCTACACCTTC. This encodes CASSVRYGGYTF.

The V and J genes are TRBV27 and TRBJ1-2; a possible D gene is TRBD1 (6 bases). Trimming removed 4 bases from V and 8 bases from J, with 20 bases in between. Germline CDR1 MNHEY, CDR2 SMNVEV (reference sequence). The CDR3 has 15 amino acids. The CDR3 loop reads CASSSTGSASGGYTF. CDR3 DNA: TGTGCCAGCAGTTCGACAGGATCAGCGAGTGGGGGCTACACCTTC.

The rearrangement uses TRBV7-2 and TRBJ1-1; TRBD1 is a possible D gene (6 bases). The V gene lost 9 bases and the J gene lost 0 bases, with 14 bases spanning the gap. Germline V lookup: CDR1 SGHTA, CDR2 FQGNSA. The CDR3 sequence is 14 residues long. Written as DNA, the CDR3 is TGTGCCAGTGGGGGGAGGGGGATGAACACTGAAGCTTTCTTT. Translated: CASGGRGMNTEAFF. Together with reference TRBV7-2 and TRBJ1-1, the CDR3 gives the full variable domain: GAGVSQSPSNKVTEKGKDVELRCDPISGHTALYWYRQSLGQGLEFLIYFQGNSAPDKSGLPSDRFSAERTGGSVSTLTIQRTQQEDSAVYLCASGGRGMNTEAFFGQGTRLTVV.

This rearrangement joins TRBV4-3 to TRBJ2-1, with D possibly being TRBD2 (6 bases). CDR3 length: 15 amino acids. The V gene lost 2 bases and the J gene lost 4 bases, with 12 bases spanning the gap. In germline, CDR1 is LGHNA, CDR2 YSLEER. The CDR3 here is CASSQTPGAYNEQFF. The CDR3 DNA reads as TGCGCCAGCAGCCAAACCCCGGGAGCATACAATGAGCAGTTCTTC.

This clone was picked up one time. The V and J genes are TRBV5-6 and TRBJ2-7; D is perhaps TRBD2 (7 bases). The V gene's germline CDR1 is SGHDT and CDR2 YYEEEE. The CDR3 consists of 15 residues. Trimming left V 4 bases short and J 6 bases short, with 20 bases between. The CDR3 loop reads CASSPVGGGLREQYF. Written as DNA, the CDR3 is TGTGCCAGCAGCCCGGTAGGGGGGGGCCTCCGCGAGCAGTACTTC. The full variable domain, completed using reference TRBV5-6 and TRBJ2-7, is DAGVTQSPTHLIKTRGQQVTLRCSPKSGHDTVSWYQQALGQGPQFIFQYYEEEERQRGNFPDRFSGHQFPNYSSELNVNALLLGDSALYLCASSPVGGGLREQYFGPGTRLTVT.

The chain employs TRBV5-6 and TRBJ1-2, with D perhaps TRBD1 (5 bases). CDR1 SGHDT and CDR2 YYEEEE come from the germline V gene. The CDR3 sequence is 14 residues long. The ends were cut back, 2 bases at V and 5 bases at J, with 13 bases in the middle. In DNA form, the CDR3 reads TGTGCCAGCAGCTTTAGCCAGGGCCTATATGGCTACACCTTC. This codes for CASSFSQGLYGYTF. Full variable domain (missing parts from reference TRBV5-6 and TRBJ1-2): DAGVTQSPTHLIKTRGQQVTLRCSPKSGHDTVSWYQQALGQGPQFIFQYYEEEERQRGNFPDRFSGHQFPNYSSELNVNALLLGDSALYLCASSFSQGLYGYTFGSGTRLTVV.

The CDR3 DNA reads TGCGCCAGCAGCGTGACAGGGTACGAGCAGTACTTC. Encoded protein: CASSVTGYEQYF. The rearrangement uses TRBV5-1 and TRBJ2-7, with 7 positions matching TRBD1. The CDR3 has 12 amino acids. Germline V gene sequence: CDR1 SGHRS, CDR2 YFSETQ. The junction had 2 bases not matched to a gene; V was cut back by 4 bases and J by 4 bases.

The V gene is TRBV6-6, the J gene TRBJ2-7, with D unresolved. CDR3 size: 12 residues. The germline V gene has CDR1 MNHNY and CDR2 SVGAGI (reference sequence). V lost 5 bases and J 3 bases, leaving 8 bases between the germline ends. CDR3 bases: TGTGCCAGCAGTCACACCAACTACGAGCAGTACTTC. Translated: CASSHTNYEQYF.

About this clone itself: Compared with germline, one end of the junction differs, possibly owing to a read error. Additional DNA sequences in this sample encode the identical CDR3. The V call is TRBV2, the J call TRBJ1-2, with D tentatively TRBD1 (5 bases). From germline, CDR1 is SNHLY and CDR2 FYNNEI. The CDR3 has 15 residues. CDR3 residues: CASSDRREGASGYTF. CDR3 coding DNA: TGCGCCAGCAGTGATCGGCGAGAAGGGGCTAGTGGCTACACCTTC.

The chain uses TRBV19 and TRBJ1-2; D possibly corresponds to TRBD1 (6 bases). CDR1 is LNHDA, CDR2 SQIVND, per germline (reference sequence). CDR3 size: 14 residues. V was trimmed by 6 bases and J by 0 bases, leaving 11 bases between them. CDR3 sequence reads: CASRTGYPNYGYTF. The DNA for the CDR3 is TGTGCCAGTAGGACAGGTTACCCTAACTATGGCTACACCTTC. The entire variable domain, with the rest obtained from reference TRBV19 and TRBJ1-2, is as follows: DGGITQSPKYLFRKEGQNVTLSCEQNLNHDAMYWYRQDPGQGLRLIYYSQIVNDFQKGDIAEGYSVSREKKESFPLTVTSAQKNPTAFYLCASRTGYPNYGYTFGSGTRLTVV.

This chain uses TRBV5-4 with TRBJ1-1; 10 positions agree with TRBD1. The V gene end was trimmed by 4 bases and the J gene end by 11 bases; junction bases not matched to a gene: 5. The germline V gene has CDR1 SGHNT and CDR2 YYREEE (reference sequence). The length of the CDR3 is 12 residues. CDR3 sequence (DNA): TGTGCCAGCAGCCCAGGGACAGGGGAGGCTTTCTTT. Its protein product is CASSPGTGEAFF.

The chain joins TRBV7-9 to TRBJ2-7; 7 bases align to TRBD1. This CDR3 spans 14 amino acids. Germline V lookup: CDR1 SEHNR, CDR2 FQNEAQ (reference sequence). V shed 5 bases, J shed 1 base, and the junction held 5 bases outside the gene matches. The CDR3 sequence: CASSDQGESYEQYF. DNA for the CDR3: TGTGCCAGCAGCGATCAGGGGGAGTCCTACGAGCAGTACTTC.

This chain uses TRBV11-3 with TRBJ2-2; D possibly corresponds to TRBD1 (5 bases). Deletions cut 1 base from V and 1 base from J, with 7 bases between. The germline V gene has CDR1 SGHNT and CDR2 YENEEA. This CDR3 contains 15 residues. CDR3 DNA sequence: TGTGCCAGCAGCTTAGGCAGGGAGAACACCGGGGAGCTGTTTTTT. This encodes CASSLGRENTGELFF.

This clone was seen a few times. The CDR3 loop is CASSGRTEVPYEQYF. For the CDR3, the DNA is TGTGCCAGCAGCGGGCGGACAGAAGTCCCCTACGAGCAGTACTTC. The chain links TRBV7-9 to TRBJ2-7, with D perhaps matching TRBD1 (6 bases). Trimming cost V 5 bases and J 2 bases, with 16 bases left between them. This CDR3 has 15 amino acids. Germline V gives CDR1 SEHNR, CDR2 FQNEAQ (reference sequence).

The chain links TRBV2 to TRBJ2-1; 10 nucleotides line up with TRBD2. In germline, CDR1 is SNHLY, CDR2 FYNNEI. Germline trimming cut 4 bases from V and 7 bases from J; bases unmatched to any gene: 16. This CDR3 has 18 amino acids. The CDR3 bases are TGTGCCAGCAGTGTGGGTCCCTTCCCTAGCGGGGGCGGGAATGAGCAGTTCTTC. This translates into CASSVGPFPSGGGNEQFF. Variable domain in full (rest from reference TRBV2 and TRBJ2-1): EPEVTQTPSHQVTQMGQEVILRCVPISNHLYFYWYRQILGQKVEFLVSFYNNEISEKSEIFDDQFSVERPDGSNFTLKIRSTKLEDSAMYFCASSVGPFPSGGGNEQFFGPGTRLTVL.

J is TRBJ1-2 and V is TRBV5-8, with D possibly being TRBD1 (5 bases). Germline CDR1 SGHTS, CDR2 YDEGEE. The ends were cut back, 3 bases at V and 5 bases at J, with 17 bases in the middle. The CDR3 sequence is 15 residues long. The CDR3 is CASSSRGAAKYGYTF. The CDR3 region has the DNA TGTGCCAGCAGCTCCCGTGGGGCGGCGAAGTATGGCTACACCTTC. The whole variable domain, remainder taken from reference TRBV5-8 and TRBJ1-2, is EAGVTQSPTHLIKTRGQQATLRCSPISGHTSVYWYQQALGLGLQFLLWYDEGEERNRGNFPPRFSGRQFPNYSSELNVNALELEDSALYLCASSSRGAAKYGYTFGSGTRLTVV.

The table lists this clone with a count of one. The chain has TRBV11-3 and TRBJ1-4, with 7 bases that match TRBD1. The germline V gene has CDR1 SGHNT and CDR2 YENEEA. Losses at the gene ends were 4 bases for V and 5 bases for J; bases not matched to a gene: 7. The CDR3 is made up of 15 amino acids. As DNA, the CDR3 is TGTGCCAGCAGCTCAAACAGGGGCCTGAATGAAAAACTGTTTTTT. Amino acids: CASSSNRGLNEKLFF. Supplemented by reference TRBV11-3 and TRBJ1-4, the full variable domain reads EAGVVQSPRYKIIEKKQPVAFWCNPISGHNTLYWYLQNLGQGPELLIRYENEEAVDDSQLPKDRFSAERLKGVDSTLKIQPAELGDSAVYLCASSSNRGLNEKLFFGSGTQLSVL.

The CDR3 DNA reads TGTGCCAGCAGCTCAACCAGCTCGGGACTAGCCTCCTACGAGCAGTACTTC. Translation: CASSSTSSGLASYEQYF. The chain carries TRBV11-3 and TRBJ2-7; 9 nucleotides match TRBD2. The CDR3 is 17 amino acids. The germline gives CDR1 SGHNT, CDR2 YENEEA. With 4 bases clipped from V and 0 bases from J, the junction kept 10 bases outside the gene matches.

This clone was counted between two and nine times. The CDR3 DNA reads as TGTGCCAGCACCATCGTTGGCATTAACTATGGCTACACCTTC. It codes for CASTIVGINYGYTF. The chain has TRBV28 and TRBJ1-2; D is unresolved. Between the trimmed V and J ends, which lost 7 bases and 1 base, there was a span of 13 bases. The length of the CDR3 is 14 residues. Germline-derived CDR1 and CDR2 are MDHEN and SYDVKM.

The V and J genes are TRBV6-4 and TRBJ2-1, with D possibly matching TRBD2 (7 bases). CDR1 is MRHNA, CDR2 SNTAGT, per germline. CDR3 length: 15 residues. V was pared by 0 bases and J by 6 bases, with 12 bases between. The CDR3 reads CASSDSGGASNEQFF. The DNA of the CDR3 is TGTGCCAGCAGTGACTCGGGGGGGGCCTCCAATGAGCAGTTCTTC.

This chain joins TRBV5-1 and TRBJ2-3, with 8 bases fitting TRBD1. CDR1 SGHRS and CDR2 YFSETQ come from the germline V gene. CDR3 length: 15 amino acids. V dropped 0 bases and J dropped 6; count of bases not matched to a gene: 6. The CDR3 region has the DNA TGCGCCAGCAGCTTGGGTTCCAGGGGGCTGGATACGCAGTATTTT. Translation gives CASSLGSRGLDTQYF.

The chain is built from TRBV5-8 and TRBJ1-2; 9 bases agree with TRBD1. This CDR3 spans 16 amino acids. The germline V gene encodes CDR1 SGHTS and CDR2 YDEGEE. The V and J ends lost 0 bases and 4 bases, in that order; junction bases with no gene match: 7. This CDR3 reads CASSLDGTGPFYGYTF. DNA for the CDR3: TGTGCCAGCAGCTTGGATGGGACAGGGCCTTTCTATGGCTACACCTTC.

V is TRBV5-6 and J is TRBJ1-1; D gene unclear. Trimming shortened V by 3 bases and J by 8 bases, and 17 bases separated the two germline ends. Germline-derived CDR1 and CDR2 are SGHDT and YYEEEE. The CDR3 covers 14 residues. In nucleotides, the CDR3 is TGTGCCAGCAGCTCATTGGGGAGGACGTTGGAAGCTTTCTTT. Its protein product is CASSSLGRTLEAFF.

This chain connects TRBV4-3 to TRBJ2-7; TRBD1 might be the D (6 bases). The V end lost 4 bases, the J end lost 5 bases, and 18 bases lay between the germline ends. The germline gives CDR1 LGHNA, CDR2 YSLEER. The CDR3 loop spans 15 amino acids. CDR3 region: CASSPRGGRGNEQYF. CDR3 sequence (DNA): TGCGCCAGCAGCCCCCGTGGGGGCCGGGGCAACGAGCAGTACTTC.

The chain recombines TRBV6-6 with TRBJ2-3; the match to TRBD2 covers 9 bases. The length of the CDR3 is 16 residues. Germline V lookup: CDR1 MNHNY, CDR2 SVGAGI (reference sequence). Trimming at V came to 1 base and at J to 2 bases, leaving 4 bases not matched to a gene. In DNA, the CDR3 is TGTGCCAGCAGTTACTGGACTAGCGAACACACAGATACGCAGTATTTT. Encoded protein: CASSYWTSEHTDTQYF.

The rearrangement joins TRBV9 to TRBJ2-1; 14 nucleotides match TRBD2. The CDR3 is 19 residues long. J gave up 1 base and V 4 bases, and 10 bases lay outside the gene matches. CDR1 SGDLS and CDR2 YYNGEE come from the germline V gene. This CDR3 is CASSSTTSGGAFSYNEQFF. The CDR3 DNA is TGTGCCAGCAGCTCAACGACTAGCGGGGGGGCCTTTTCCTACAATGAGCAGTTCTTC. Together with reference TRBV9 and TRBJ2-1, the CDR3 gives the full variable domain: DSGVTQTPKHLITATGQRVTLRCSPRSGDLSVYWYQQSLDQGLQFLIQYYNGEERAKGNILERFSAQQFPDLHSELNLSSLELGDSALYFCASSSTTSGGAFSYNEQFFGPGTRLTVL.